This TCR beta chain was identified in a study of T cell repertoires and HLA-DP antigens. The overall study: Average DNA input: approximately 220 ng for CD137+CD4+ sorts, roughly 1.2 ug pre-culture.

Study-wide results and limits: Total CD4+ responders were stimulated by HeLa antigen-presenting cells.

Trimming removed 5 bases from V and 1 base from J, with 15 bases in between. This CDR3 contains 16 residues. Germline CDR1 and CDR2: SGHNT and YYREEE (reference sequence). Details on this clone: Its target is unknown.

Clones were sequenced by immunoSEQ multiplex PCR, and TCRdb holds only the in-frame ones, with some missing. The table includes about 89,000 clones, around nine tenths detected once. Sequences were obtained from CD4+ T cells from PBMCs. This TCR derives from a man aged 50-60 years in good health and CMV-seronegative. The gene calls are TRBV5-4 and TRBJ2-2, with D possibly matching TRBD2 (7 bases). CDR3 protein: CASRGAERGNTGELFF. DNA for the CDR3: TGTGCCAGCAGGGGGGCGGAGCGGGGGAACACCGGGGAGCTGTTTTTT.